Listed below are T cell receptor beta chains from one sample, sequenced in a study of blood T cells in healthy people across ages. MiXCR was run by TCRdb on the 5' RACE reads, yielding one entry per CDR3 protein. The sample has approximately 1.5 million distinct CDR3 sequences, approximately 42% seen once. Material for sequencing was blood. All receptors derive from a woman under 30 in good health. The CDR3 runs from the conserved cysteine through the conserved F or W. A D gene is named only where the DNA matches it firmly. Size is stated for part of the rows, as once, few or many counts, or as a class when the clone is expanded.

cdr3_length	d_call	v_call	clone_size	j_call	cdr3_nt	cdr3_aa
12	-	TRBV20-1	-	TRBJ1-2	TGCAGTGCAGCCAGTGGCGTCTATGGCTACACCTTC	CSAASGVYGYTF
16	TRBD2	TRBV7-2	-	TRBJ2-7	TGTGCCAGCAGCCTATTATCCGGAGCGGGAATCCACGAGCAGTACTTC	CASSLLSGAGIHEQYF
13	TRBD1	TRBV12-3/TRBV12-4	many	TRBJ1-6	TGTGCCAGCACCAACAGGGGAAAATCACCCCTCCACTTT	CASTNRGKSPLHF
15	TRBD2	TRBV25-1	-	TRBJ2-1	TGTGCCAGCAATGCCCCGGGACTAGCGGGGGGGTATAAGTTCTTC	CASNAPGLAGGYKFF
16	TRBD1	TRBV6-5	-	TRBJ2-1	TGTGCCAGCAGCTATACGGGACAGGGACCCTACAATGAGCAGTTCTTC	CASSYTGQGPYNEQFF
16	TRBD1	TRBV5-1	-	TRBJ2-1	TGCGCCAGCAGCATACTCGGGACAGGTGGGATATATGAGCAGTTCTTC	CASSILGTGGIYEQFF
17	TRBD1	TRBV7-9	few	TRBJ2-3	TGTGCCAGCAGCTTAGTTACAGGGGGCTTCACCTGGGATACGCAGTATTTT	CASSLVTGGFTWDTQYF
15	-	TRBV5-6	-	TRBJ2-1	TGTGCCAGTCAACTTACGGGGGTCTCCTACAATGAGCAGTTCTTC	CASQLTGVSYNEQFF
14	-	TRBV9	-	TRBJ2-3	TGTGCCAGCACCGCGGTGGATCGCGCAGATACGCAGTATTTT	CASTAVDRADTQYF
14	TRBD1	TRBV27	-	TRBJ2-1	TGTGCCAGCAGTGTCCAGGGGGTCTTCTCCGAGCAGTTCTTC	CASSVQGVFSEQFF
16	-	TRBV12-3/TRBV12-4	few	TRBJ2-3	TGTGCCAGCAGTTTCGGACTGGGCGCCAGCACAGATACGCAGTATTTT	CASSFGLGASTDTQYF